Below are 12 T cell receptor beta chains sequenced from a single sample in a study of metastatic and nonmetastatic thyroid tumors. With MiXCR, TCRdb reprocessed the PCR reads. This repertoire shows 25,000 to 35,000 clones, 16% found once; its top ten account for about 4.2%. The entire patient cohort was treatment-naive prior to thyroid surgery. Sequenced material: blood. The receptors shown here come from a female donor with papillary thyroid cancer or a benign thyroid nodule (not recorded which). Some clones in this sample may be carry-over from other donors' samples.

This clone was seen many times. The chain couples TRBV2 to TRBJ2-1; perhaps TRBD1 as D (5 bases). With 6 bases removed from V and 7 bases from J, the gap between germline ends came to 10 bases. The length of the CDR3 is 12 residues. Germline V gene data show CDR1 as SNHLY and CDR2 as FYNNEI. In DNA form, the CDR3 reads TGTGCCAGCAGCTTCGGACAAAATGAGCAGTTCTTC. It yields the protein CASSFGQNEQFF.

The CDR3 bases are TGCAGTGCTAAAATAAAGACTAGCGGGAGGGGTTCCTCTCTCGAGCAGTACTTC. As protein: CSAKIKTSGRGSSLEQYF. The gene calls are TRBV20-1 and TRBJ2-7, with 14 bases aligning to TRBD2. J lost 6 bases, V lost 4 bases, and 17 bases had no gene match. This CDR3 region has 18 residues. CDR1 DFQATT and CDR2 SNEGSKA come from the germline V gene (reference sequence).

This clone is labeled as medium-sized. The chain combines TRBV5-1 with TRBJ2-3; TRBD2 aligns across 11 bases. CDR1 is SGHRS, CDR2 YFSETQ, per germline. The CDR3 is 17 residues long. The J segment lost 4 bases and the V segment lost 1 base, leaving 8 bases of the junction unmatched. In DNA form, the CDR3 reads TGCGCCAGCAGCTTGCGGGTTCTAGCGGGAGGTCCAGATACGCAGTATTTT. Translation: CASSLRVLAGGPDTQYF.

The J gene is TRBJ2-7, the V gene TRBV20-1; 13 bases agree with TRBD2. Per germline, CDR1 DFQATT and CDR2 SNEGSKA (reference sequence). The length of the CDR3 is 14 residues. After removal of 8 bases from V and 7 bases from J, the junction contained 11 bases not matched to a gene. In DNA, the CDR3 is TGCAGTTCCAGCGGACTAGCGGGAGATGAAGAGCAGTACTTC. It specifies CSSSGLAGDEEQYF.

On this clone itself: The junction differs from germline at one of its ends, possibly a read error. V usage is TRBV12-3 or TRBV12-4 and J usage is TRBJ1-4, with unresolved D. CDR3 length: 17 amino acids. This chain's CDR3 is CASSNGWVLATNERLFF. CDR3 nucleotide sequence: TGTGCCAGCAGTAATGGGTGGGTGTTAGCAACTAATGAAAGACTGTTTTTT.

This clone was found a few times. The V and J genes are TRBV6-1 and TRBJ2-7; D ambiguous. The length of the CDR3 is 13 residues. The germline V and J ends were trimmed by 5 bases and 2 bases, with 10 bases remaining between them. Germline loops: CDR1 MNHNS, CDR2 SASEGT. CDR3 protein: CASSKETTYEQYF. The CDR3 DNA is TGTGCCAGCAGTAAGGAGACAACCTACGAGCAGTACTTC.

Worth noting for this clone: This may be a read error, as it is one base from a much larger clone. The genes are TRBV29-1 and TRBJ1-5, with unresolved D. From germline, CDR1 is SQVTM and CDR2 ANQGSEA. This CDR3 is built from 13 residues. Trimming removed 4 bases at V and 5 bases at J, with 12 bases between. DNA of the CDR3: TGCAGCGTTGCCTACGGGTGGGATCAGCCCCAGCATTTT. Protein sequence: CSVAYGWDQPQHF.

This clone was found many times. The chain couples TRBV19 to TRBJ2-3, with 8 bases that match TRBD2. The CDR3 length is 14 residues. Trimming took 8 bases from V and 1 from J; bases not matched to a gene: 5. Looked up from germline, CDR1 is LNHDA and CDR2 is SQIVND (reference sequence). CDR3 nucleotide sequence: TGTGCCAGTGCGGGGGGCGCGGGCACAGATACGCAGTATTTT. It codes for CASAGGAGTDTQYF.

CDR3 sequence reads: CASSSGISTGGYTF. The CDR3 bases are TGTGCCAGCAGCTCCGGGATCTCCACCGGGGGCTACACCTTC. The chain uses TRBV7-2 and TRBJ1-2, with D uncertain. CDR3 size: 14 residues. V was clipped by 4 bases and J by 8 bases, with 17 bases between them. Germline CDR1 and CDR2: SGHTA and FQGNSA.

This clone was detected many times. The CDR3 here is CASSLSIVGPREQYF. The CDR3 region has the DNA TGTGCCAGCAGCTTAAGTATAGTGGGACCTCGCGAGCAGTACTTC. The chain combines TRBV7-9 with TRBJ2-7; possibly TRBD1 or TRBD2 for D (5 bases each). The CDR3 spans 15 residues. The germline V gene encodes CDR1 SEHNR and CDR2 FQNEAQ (reference sequence). The V and J ends lost 2 bases and 6 bases respectively, with 17 bases between them. Filled out from reference TRBV7-9 and TRBJ2-7, the complete variable domain reads DTGVSQNPRHKITKRGQNVTFRCDPISEHNRLYWYRQTLGQGPEFLTYFQNEAQLEKSRLLSDRFSAERPKGSFSTLEIQRTEQGDSAMYLCASSLSIVGPREQYFGPGTRLTVT.

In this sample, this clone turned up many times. The CDR3 protein is CATSRGGPYEQYF. Here the CDR3 DNA reads TGTGCCACCAGCAGGGGGGGCCCCTACGAGCAGTACTTC. The chain has TRBV15 and TRBJ2-7; D is perhaps TRBD1 or TRBD2 (6 bases each). CDR1 LNHNV and CDR2 YYDKDF come from the germline V gene (reference sequence). Trimming pared 3 bases from V and 2 bases from J, leaving 8 bases between. CDR3 length: 13 amino acids.

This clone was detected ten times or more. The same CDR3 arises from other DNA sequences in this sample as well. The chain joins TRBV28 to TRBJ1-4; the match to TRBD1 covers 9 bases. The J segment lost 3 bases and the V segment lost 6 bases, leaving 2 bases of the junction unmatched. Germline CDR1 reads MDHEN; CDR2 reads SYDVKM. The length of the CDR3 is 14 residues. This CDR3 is CASRTGGANEKLFF. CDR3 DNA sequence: TGTGCCAGCAGGACAGGGGGGGCTAATGAAAAACTGTTTTTT. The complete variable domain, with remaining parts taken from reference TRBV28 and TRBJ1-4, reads DVKVTQSSRYLVKRTGEKVFLECVQDMDHENMFWYRQDPGLGLRLIYFSYDVKMKEKGDIPEGYSVSREKKERFSLILESASTNQTSMYLCASRTGGANEKLFFGSGTQLSVL.